Detailed here is one T cell receptor beta chain. Its antigen remains unidentified. The libraries were made with immunoSEQ version 4 in survey mode. Assay: immunoSEQ multiplex PCR; the TCRdb copy retains only in-frame clones and omits some. The table shows about 43,000 clones, with around 90% occurring only once. Cells were stimulated nonspecifically with anti-CD3/anti-CD28 magnetic beads. Sorting selected CD4+ T cells upregulating both CD40 ligand and CD69. The data are from a study of persistence of HIV-infected CD4 T cells. Study results and caveats: Within sorted populations, more oligoclonal TCRs accompanied more oligoclonal proviruses. Degenerate expanded CDR3beta sequences were enriched among CMV- and Gag-responding cells.

The sequencing here drew on CD4+ T cells sorted from PBMCs after 18-hour stimulation, taken from a patient who received antiretroviral therapy. The receptor's source is an adult man with HIV who was CMV-seropositive.

Written as DNA, the CDR3 is TGTGCCAGCAGTCCCTACCGGGACAGGAGCTCCTACGAGCAGTACTTC. The encoded protein is CASSPYRDRSSYEQYF. V gene TRBV3-1 (or the pseudogene TRBV3-2) combines with J gene TRBJ2-7, with 8 nucleotides matching TRBD1. V was clipped by 6 bases and J by 0 bases; unmatched bases: 10. CDR3 length: 16 amino acids. Germline V lookup: CDR1 LGHDT, CDR2 YNNKEL (reference sequence).